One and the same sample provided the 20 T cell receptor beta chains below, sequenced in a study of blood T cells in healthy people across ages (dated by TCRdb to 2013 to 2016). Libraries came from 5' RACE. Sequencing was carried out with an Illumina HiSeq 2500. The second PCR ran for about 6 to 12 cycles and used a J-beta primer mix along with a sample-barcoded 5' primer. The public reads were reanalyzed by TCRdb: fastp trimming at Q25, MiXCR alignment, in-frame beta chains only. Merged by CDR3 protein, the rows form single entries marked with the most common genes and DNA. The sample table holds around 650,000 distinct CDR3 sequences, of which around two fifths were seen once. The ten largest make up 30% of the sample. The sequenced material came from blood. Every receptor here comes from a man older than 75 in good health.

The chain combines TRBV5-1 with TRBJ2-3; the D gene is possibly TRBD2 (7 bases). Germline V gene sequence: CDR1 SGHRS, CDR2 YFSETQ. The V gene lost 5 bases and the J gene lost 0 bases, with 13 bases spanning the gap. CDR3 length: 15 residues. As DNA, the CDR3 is TGCGCCAGCAGACCGGGGGGCCCTAGCACAGATACGCAGTATTTT. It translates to CASRPGGPSTDTQYF.

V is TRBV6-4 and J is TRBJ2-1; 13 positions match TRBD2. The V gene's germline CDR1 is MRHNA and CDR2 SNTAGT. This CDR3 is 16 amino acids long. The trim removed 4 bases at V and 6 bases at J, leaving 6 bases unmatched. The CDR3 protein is CASSGILAGGRNEQFF. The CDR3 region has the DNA TGTGCCAGCAGTGGTATACTAGCGGGAGGGCGCAATGAGCAGTTCTTC.

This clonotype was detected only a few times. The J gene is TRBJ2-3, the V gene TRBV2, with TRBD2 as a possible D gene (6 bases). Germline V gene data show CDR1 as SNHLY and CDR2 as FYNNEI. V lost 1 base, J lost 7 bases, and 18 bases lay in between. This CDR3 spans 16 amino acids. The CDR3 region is CASSEGGSGKGNTQYF. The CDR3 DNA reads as TGTGCCAGCAGTGAAGGGGGTAGCGGTAAAGGGAATACGCAGTATTTT.

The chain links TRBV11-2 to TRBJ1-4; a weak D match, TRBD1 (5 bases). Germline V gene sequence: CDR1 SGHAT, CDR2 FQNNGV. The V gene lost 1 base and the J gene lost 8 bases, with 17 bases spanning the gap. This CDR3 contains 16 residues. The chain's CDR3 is CASSLGLGRVGEKLFF. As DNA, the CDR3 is TGTGCCAGCAGCTTAGGTTTGGGCAGGGTTGGCGAAAAACTGTTTTTT.

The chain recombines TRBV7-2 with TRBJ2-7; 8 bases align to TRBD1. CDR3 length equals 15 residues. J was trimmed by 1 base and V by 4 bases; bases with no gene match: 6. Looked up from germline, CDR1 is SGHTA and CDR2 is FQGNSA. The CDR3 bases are TGTGCCAGCAGCTCACCGTACAGGGGGTCCTACGAGCAGTACTTC. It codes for CASSSPYRGSYEQYF.

DNA for the CDR3: TGTGCCAGCAGTTTCTGGACTAGCGGGACCGTTACGCAGTATTTT. This encodes CASSFWTSGTVTQYF. V gene TRBV6-2 or TRBV6-3 combines with J gene TRBJ2-3; 12 bases match TRBD2. In germline, CDR1 is MNHEY, CDR2 SVGEGT. The V segment lost 4 bases and the J segment 8 bases; nucleotides outside the gene matches: 7. The CDR3 consists of 15 residues.

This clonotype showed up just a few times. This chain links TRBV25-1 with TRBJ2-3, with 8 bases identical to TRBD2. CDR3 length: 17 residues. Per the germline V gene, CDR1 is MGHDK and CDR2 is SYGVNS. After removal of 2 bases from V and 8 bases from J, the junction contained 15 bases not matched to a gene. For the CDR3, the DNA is TGTGCCAGCAGTGAAGGGGGACCGGGACTAGTGACTGTTACGCAGTATTTT. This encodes CASSEGGPGLVTVTQYF.

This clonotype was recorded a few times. CDR3 loop: CATTGTDYGYTF. DNA of the CDR3: TGTGCCACAACCGGGACGGACTATGGCTACACCTTC. V is TRBV10-3 and J is TRBJ1-2; weak D call: TRBD1 (5 bases). Trimming shortened V by 10 bases and J by 3 bases, and 12 bases separated the two germline ends. The length of the CDR3 is 12 residues. CDR1 is ENHRY and CDR2 is SYGVKD in the germline V gene.

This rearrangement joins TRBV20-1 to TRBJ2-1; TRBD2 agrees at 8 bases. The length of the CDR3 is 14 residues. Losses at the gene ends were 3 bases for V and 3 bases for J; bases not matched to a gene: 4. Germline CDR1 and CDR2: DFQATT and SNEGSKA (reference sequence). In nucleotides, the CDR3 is TGCAGTGCTAGGGCTAGCGGGTTCTACAATGAGCAGTTCTTC. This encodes CSARASGFYNEQFF.

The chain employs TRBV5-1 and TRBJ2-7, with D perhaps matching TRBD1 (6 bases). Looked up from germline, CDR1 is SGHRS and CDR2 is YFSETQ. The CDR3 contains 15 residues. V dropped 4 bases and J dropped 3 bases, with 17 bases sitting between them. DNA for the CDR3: TGCGCCAGCAGCCTAATAGGGGGACCCAACTACGAGCAGTACTTC. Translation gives CASSLIGGPNYEQYF.

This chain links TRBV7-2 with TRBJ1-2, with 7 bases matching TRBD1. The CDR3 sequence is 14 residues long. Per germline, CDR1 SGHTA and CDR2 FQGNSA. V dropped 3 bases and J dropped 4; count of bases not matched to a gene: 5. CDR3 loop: CASSFAGTVYGYTF. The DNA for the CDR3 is TGTGCCAGCAGCTTTGCCGGGACAGTCTATGGCTACACCTTC.

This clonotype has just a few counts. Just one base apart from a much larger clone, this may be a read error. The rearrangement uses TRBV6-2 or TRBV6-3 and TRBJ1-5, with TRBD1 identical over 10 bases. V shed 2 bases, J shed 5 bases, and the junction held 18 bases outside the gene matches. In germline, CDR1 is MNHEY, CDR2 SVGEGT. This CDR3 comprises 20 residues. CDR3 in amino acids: CASSYHTGTGVSDRYQPQHF. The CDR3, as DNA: TGTGCCAGCAGTTACCATACCGGGACAGGGGTATCCGACCGTTATCAGCCCCAGCATTTT.

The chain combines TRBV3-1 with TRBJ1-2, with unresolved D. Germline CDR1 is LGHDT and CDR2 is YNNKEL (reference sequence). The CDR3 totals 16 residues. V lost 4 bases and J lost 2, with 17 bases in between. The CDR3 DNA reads TGTGCCAGCAGCCGTCAAGAGGAGGACTTGAACTATGGCTACACCTTC. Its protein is CASSRQEEDLNYGYTF.

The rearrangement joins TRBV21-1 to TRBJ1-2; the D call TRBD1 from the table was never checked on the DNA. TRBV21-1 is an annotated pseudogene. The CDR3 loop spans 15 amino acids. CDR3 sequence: CASSTNGGRGDGYTF. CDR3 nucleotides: TGTGCCAGCAGCACCAATGGGGGACGGGGAGATGGCTACACCTTC.

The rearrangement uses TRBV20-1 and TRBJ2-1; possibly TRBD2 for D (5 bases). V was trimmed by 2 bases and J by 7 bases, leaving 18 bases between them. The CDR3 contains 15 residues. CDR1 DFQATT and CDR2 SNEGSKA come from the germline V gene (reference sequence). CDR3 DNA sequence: TGCAGTGCTAGACCGCTAGCACTCTTTTGGAATGAGCAGTTCTTC. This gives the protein CSARPLALFWNEQFF.

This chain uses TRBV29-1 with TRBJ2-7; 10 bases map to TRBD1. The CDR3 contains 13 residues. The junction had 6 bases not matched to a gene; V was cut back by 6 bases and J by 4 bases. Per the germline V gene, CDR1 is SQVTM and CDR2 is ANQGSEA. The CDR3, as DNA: TGCAGCGTAGGGACAGGGGACTTATACGAGCAGTACTTC. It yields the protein CSVGTGDLYEQYF.

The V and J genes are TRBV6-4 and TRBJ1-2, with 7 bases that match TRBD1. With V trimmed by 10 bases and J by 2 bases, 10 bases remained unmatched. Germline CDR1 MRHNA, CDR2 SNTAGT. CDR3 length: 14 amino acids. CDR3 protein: CATRQGLGNYGYTF. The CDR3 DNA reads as TGTGCCACCCGACAGGGATTAGGGAACTATGGCTACACCTTC.

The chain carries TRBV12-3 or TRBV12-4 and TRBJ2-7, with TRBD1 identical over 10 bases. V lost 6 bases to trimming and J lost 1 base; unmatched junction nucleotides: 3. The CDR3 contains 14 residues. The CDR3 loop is CASRSGQGSYEQYF. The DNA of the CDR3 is TGTGCCAGCAGGTCGGGACAGGGGTCCTACGAGCAGTACTTC.

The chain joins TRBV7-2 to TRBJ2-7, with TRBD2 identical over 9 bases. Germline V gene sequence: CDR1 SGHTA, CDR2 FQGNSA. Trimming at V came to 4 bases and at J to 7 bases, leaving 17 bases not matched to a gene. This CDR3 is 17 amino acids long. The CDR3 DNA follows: TGTGCCAGCAGCTCTGAGGGTAGCGGGGGAGTATACAATGAGCAGTACTTC. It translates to CASSSEGSGGVYNEQYF.

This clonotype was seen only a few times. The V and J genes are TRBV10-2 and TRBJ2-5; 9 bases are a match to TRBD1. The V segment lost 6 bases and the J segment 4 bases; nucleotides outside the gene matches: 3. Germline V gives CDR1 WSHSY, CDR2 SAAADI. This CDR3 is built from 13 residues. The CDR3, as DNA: TGCGCCAGCAGAGCGGGACAGGGAGAGACCCAGTACTTC. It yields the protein CASRAGQGETQYF.